A selection of T cell receptor beta chains follows, all from one sample in a study of cytomegalovirus exposure and HLA in healthy donors. Sequencing used immunoSEQ multiplex PCR; TCRdb keeps in-frame clones, though not all of them. The sample lists approximately 53,000 clones; approximately 90% were seen once. The material sequenced was PBMCs. The receptors stem from a man aged 18 to 29 in good health and CMV-seronegative. Each CDR3 is given with its conserved first and last residue. Each record gives: clone size, J gene, D gene, V gene, CDR3 protein, CDR3 DNA. D genes are given only for firm matches. The size field is filled for only some rows; it gives once, few, many or a size class.

>.|TRBJ1-4|.|TRBV9
CASSFQTGGNEKLFF
TGTGCCAGCAGCTTCCAGACAGGTGGGAATGAAAAACTGTTTTTT
>.|TRBJ2-6|TRBD2|TRBV30
CAWSGTSDQNSGANVLTF
TGTGCCTGGAGTGGTACTAGCGACCAAAATTCTGGGGCCAACGTCCTGACTTTC
>.|TRBJ2-1|.|TRBV27
CASTPSGPYNEQFF
TGTGCCAGCACCCCAAGTGGCCCGTACAATGAGCAGTTCTTC
>.|TRBJ1-2|TRBD1|TRBV27
CASSFLTGTGGYGYTF
TGTGCCAGCAGTTTTCTTACCGGGACAGGGGGTTATGGCTACACCTTC
>.|TRBJ1-2|.|TRBV19
CASSILPGHPKGTF
TGTGCCAGTAGTATTCTTCCGGGACACCCTAAAGGCACCTTC
>once|TRBJ1-1|.|TRBV30
CAWSVRGGTEAFF
TGTGCCTGGAGTGTAAGGGGGGGTACTGAAGCTTTCTTT
>.|TRBJ2-7|TRBD1|TRBV5-1
CASSWVQGARVFEQYF
TGCGCCAGCAGCTGGGTACAGGGGGCGCGGGTTTTCGAGCAGTACTTC
>medium-sized|TRBJ1-5|.|TRBV6-1
CASSENSEGGQPQHF
TGTGCCAGCAGTGAAAATTCGGAGGGAGGGCAGCCCCAGCATTTT
>.|TRBJ2-5|.|TRBV9
CASSVDFVTQYF
TGTGCCAGCAGCGTAGATTTCGTGACCCAGTACTTC
>.|TRBJ2-7|TRBD2|TRBV30
CAWSFEGGRNTYEQYF
TGTGCCTGGAGTTTTGAGGGCGGGAGGAACACCTACGAGCAGTACTTC
>once|TRBJ1-5|.|TRBV6-6
CASSYSPGNQPQHF
TGTGCCAGCAGTTACTCCCCCGGGAATCAGCCCCAGCATTTT
>.|TRBJ1-3|.|TRBV9
CASSVSLNRDFEGRVGNTIYF
TGTGCCAGCAGCGTATCCCTGAACCGGGACTTCGAGGGAAGAGTTGGAAACACCATATATTTT
>.|TRBJ2-1|TRBD2|TRBV27
CASSVGAGGGNEQFF
TGTGCCAGCAGCGTAGGAGCGGGAGGCGGGAATGAGCAGTTCTTC
>few|TRBJ2-7|TRBD2|TRBV10-2
CASLEWSSGYEQYF
TGCGCCAGCCTCGAGTGGTCTAGCGGTTACGAGCAGTACTTC
>.|TRBJ2-1|TRBD2|TRBV4-1
CASSQEGLAGANEQFF
TGCGCCAGCAGCCAAGAAGGACTAGCGGGAGCCAATGAGCAGTTCTTC
>.|TRBJ2-7|.|TRBV28
CASSGMRDGISYEQYF
TGTGCCAGCAGTGGGATGCGGGACGGTATCTCCTACGAGCAGTACTTC
>.|TRBJ1-2|.|TRBV18
CASSRGGQDGYTF
TGTGCCAGCTCACGGGGGGGGCAAGATGGCTACACCTTC